One and the same sample provided the 24 T cell receptor beta chains below, sequenced in a study of graft-versus-host responses after intestinal transplantation. TCRdb's table, derived via immunoSEQ multiplex PCR, lists solely in-frame clones and lacks some. The sample lists 12,000 to 15,000 clones, roughly 81% occurring once. Processed graft tissue released its intraepithelial and lamina propria lymphocytes. Material: ileum tissue, obtained 16 days after intestinal transplant. These receptors were collected from a human patient who received an intestinal transplant, so some T cells may come from the graft donor.

The V call is TRBV5-1, the J call TRBJ2-1; 12 bases fit TRBD2. This CDR3 contains 14 residues. Germline trimming cut 4 bases from V and 9 bases from J; bases unmatched to any gene: 5. The V gene's germline CDR1 is SGHRS and CDR2 YFSETQ. DNA for the CDR3: TGCGCCAGCAGCCTAGGACTAGCGGGAAGTGAGCAGTTCTTC. Amino acid sequence: CASSLGLAGSEQFF.

Only a few counts were recorded for this clone. CDR3 sequence reads: CAWSVHSHGYTF. The DNA of the CDR3 is TGTGCCTGGAGTGTCCACAGTCACGGCTACACCTTC. The chain employs TRBV30 and TRBJ1-2; D is ambiguous. V shed 0 bases and J shed 8 bases, with 10 bases lying between them. The CDR3 is 12 amino acids. Germline lookup yields CDR1 GTSNPN and CDR2 SVGIG (reference sequence).

V gene TRBV4-2 combines with J gene TRBJ2-7; 14 bases are shared with TRBD2. This CDR3 is built from 16 residues. The ends lost 0 bases at V and 4 bases at J; junction bases unmatched: 2. CDR1 and CDR2 (germline): LGHNA, YNFKEQ. Here the CDR3 reads CASSQDGLAGGYEQYF. As DNA, the CDR3 is TGTGCCAGCAGCCAAGATGGACTAGCGGGGGGTTACGAGCAGTACTTC.

This clone has just a few counts. In DNA, the CDR3 is TGTGCCAGCACCCAGTATGGGGGGGAAGATGAAAAACTGTTTTTT. Its protein is CASTQYGGEDEKLFF. The chain recombines TRBV27 with TRBJ1-4, with a weak D call TRBD1 (5 bases). CDR1 and CDR2 (germline): MNHEY, SMNVEV (reference sequence). This CDR3 is 15 amino acids long. The V and J ends lost 7 bases and 6 bases respectively, with 18 bases between them. The complete variable domain, with remaining parts taken from reference TRBV27 and TRBJ1-4, reads EAQVTQNPRYLITVTGKKLTVTCSQNMNHEYMSWYRQDPGLGLRQIYYSMNVEVTDKGDVPEGYKVSRKEKRNFPLILESPSPNQTSLYFCASTQYGGEDEKLFFGSGTQLSVL.

DNA of the CDR3: TGTGCCAGCACCGGGACAGAAAACACCATATATTTT. Translating gives CASTGTENTIYF. V is TRBV6-6 and J is TRBJ1-3; 7 bases align to TRBD1. Germline CDR1 reads MNHNY; CDR2 reads SVGAGI (reference sequence). This CDR3 spans 12 amino acids. J lost 6 bases, V lost 7 bases, and 3 bases had no gene match.

This clone is labeled medium-sized. This sequence joins TRBV19 and TRBJ1-3; D possibly corresponds to TRBD1 (5 bases). This CDR3 has 15 amino acids. Germline assignment: CDR1 LNHDA and CDR2 SQIVND (reference sequence). V was pared by 7 bases and J by 3 bases, with 16 bases between. The CDR3 DNA follows: TGTGCCAGTATTTCCTCCGGGGGACGTGGAAACACCATATATTTT. Encoded protein: CASISSGGRGNTIYF.

This chain links TRBV29-1 with TRBJ2-7; 8 nucleotides line up with TRBD1. This CDR3 has 13 residues. V shed 5 bases, J shed 2 bases, and the junction held 5 bases outside the gene matches. CDR1 is SQVTM, CDR2 ANQGSEA, per germline. CDR3 amino acids: CSVLTGVAYEQYF. The CDR3 DNA sequence: TGCAGCGTTTTGACAGGGGTTGCCTACGAGCAGTACTTC.

The DNA of the CDR3 is TGTGCCAGCAGCTTGGGGGCAGAAGGCTACACCTTC. This codes for CASSLGAEGYTF. The rearrangement joins TRBV7-9 to TRBJ1-2, with D perhaps matching TRBD1 (6 bases). The CDR3 has 12 amino acids. Germline-derived CDR1 and CDR2 are SEHNR and FQNEAQ (reference sequence). The V end was cut by 3 bases, the J end by 8 bases, with 10 bases between.

This clone was counted between two and nine times. V gene TRBV30 combines with J gene TRBJ1-3; 7 bases are shared with TRBD1. Germline V lookup: CDR1 GTSNPN, CDR2 SVGIG (reference sequence). The length of the CDR3 is 15 residues. Germline trimming cut 5 bases from V and 2 bases from J; bases unmatched to any gene: 9. CDR3 nucleotide sequence: TGTGCCTGGTGCACAGGGGTCCATCCTGGAAACACCATATATTTT. It specifies CAWCTGVHPGNTIYF.

This clone was detected once. J is TRBJ2-5 and V is TRBV10-2; 7 nucleotides match TRBD2. The J segment lost 5 bases and the V segment lost 7 bases, leaving 10 bases of the junction unmatched. CDR3 length: 14 amino acids. The V gene's germline CDR1 is WSHSY and CDR2 SAAADI. CDR3 sequence reads: CASKGPGGLETQYF. CDR3 DNA: TGCGCCAGCAAGGGGCCGGGGGGTCTGGAGACCCAGTACTTC.

The CDR3 sequence is CSVWGPTEAFF. The CDR3 coding sequence is TGCAGTGTCTGGGGGCCCACTGAAGCTTTCTTT. The rearrangement uses TRBV20-1 and TRBJ1-1; a weak D match, TRBD1 (6 bases). Germline CDR1 reads DFQATT; CDR2 reads SNEGSKA (reference sequence). Trimming took off 7 bases at V and 4 bases at J, with 10 bases between the two ends. There are 11 residues in the CDR3.

The V call is TRBV4-3, the J call TRBJ1-1; TRBD1 is a possible D gene (5 bases). Germline V gene sequence: CDR1 LGHNA, CDR2 YSLEER. V was trimmed by 0 bases and J by 4 bases, leaving 15 bases between them. The CDR3 consists of 16 residues. In DNA form, the CDR3 reads TGCGCCAGCAGCCAAGATCGTGCGGGGCGCGGCACTGAAGCTTTCTTT. Its translation is CASSQDRAGRGTEAFF.

The chain recombines TRBV7-9 with TRBJ1-1; D is unresolved. Trimming took 5 bases from V and 3 from J, leaving 10 bases between them. The CDR3 is 13 amino acids. Germline CDR1 reads SEHNR; CDR2 reads FQNEAQ (reference sequence). The CDR3 reads CASSGLPDTEAFF. For the CDR3, the DNA is TGTGCCAGCAGCGGTTTGCCGGACACTGAAGCTTTCTTT.

The chain links TRBV2 to TRBJ2-7; 13 bases align to TRBD2. CDR1 SNHLY and CDR2 FYNNEI come from the germline V gene. V shed 6 bases, J shed 7 bases, and the junction held 6 bases outside the gene matches. CDR3 length equals 14 residues. CDR3 protein: CASSKGLAGEEQYF. DNA for the CDR3: TGTGCCAGCAGCAAAGGACTAGCGGGAGAGGAGCAGTACTTC.

The chain is built from TRBV6-1 and TRBJ1-1; D is undetermined. The CDR3 length is 10 residues. Deletions cut 2 bases from V and 14 bases from J, with 9 bases between. Germline CDR1 reads MNHNS; CDR2 reads SASEGT. CDR3 sequence (DNA): TGTGCCAGCAGTGAAAGGAGAGGATTCTTT. The encoded protein is CASSERRGFF.

This clone is medium-sized. This chain uses TRBV9 with TRBJ2-4, with TRBD1 identical over 7 bases. Germline V CDR1 and CDR2: SGDLS, YYNGEE. This CDR3 is built from 15 residues. The V segment lost 1 base and the J segment 8 bases; nucleotides outside the gene matches: 9. The CDR3 nucleotides read TGTGCCAGCAGCGTAAGTGGGACAGTCGGGGACATTCAGTACTTC. This translates into CASSVSGTVGDIQYF.

The CDR3 reads CASSRPGQASSYEQYF. In DNA form, the CDR3 reads TGTGCCAGCAGCCGTCCGGGACAAGCTAGCTCCTACGAGCAGTACTTC. This chain joins TRBV7-9 and TRBJ2-7; possible D gene TRBD1, 6 bases. Germline V CDR1 and CDR2: SEHNR, FQNEAQ (reference sequence). The CDR3 loop spans 16 amino acids. V was trimmed by 5 bases and J by 0 bases, leaving 17 bases between them.

This clone showed up just a few times. The chain carries TRBV30 and TRBJ1-2; TRBD1 aligns across 7 bases. The ends lost 3 bases at V and 7 bases at J; junction bases unmatched: 8. This CDR3 region has 13 residues. In germline, CDR1 is GTSNPN, CDR2 SVGIG (reference sequence). The DNA for the CDR3 is TGTGCCTGGAGGGGACAGATCCCTCTTGGCTACACCTTC. This gives the protein CAWRGQIPLGYTF.

The chain couples TRBV4-1 to TRBJ2-7; 8 bases fit TRBD2. V was pared by 4 bases and J by 2 bases, with 7 bases of the junction left unmatched. The CDR3 totals 15 residues. Germline CDR1 MGHRA, CDR2 YSYEKL. The chain's CDR3 is CASSPSGGPPYEQYF. Here the CDR3 DNA reads TGCGCCAGCAGCCCTTCGGGAGGGCCGCCCTACGAGCAGTACTTC.

CDR3 sequence: CASSPQADTQYF. The DNA of the CDR3 is TGTGCCAGCAGCCCACAGGCAGATACGCAGTATTTT. The chain is built from TRBV9 and TRBJ2-3; possible D gene TRBD1, 5 bases. Germline V CDR1 and CDR2: SGDLS, YYNGEE. This CDR3 has 12 amino acids. The V end was cut by 4 bases, the J end by 4 bases, with 7 bases between.

The rearrangement joins TRBV11-1 to TRBJ2-3; D might be TRBD2 (6 bases). Trimming pared 5 bases from V and 1 base from J, leaving 13 bases between. The CDR3 consists of 15 residues. Germline V gene sequence: CDR1 SGHAT, CDR2 FQDESV (reference sequence). The CDR3 reads CASSARERGTDTQYF. The CDR3 DNA follows: TGTGCCAGCAGCGCCCGGGAGAGGGGCACAGATACGCAGTATTTT.

The gene calls are TRBV6-1 and TRBJ2-1; 14 positions agree with TRBD2. The V gene end was trimmed by 6 bases and the J gene end by 7 bases; junction bases not matched to a gene: 5. The CDR3 length is 15 residues. The V gene's germline CDR1 is MNHNS and CDR2 SASEGT. The CDR3 reads CASRYGTSGSNEQFF. CDR3 DNA sequence: TGTGCCAGCAGGTACGGGACTAGCGGGAGTAATGAGCAGTTCTTC.

The rearrangement uses TRBV14 and TRBJ2-1; D is possibly TRBD1 (5 bases). This CDR3 spans 16 amino acids. V was pared by 4 bases and J by 7 bases, with 20 bases between. The germline V gene has CDR1 SGHDN and CDR2 FVKESK. The CDR3 here is CASSPGAEIQDNEQFF. The CDR3 nucleotides are TGTGCCAGCAGCCCCGGCGCGGAGATACAGGATAATGAGCAGTTCTTC.

This chain connects TRBV6-4 to TRBJ2-1, with 12 bases matching TRBD2. V lost 5 bases, J lost 9 bases, and 8 bases stayed unmatched. The CDR3 is made up of 15 amino acids. Germline CDR1 MRHNA, CDR2 SNTAGT. CDR3 coding DNA: TGTGCCAGCAGTTCGCTAGCGGGGGGGACAGGTGAGCAGTTCTTC. It specifies CASSSLAGGTGEQFF.